This record covers a single T cell receptor (beta chain). The CDR3 length is 18 residues. Germline CDR1 SGHTA, CDR2 FQGNSA. The ends lost 5 bases at V and 0 bases at J; junction bases unmatched: 7. This table comes from immunoSEQ multiplex PCR, and its TCRdb copy is limited to in-frame clones, with some not included. The sample carries around 730,000 clones, approximately 85% recorded once. This sample was included in a study of shared T cell receptors in the human thymus. These data also featured in a second study, about human thymus T cells. As that study records: Corrective surgery for congenital heart defects was being performed on the healthy Finnish infants who served as donors. During corrective heart surgery, resections were taken, and the thymus tissue came from them. Biased V and J segment usage appeared in thymus and peripheral blood. Unrelated individuals were reported by related research to share highly overlapping thymic repertoires.

Sequencing was carried out using thymocytes. The chain joins TRBV7-2 to TRBJ1-6, with 10 bases lining up with TRBD1. This TCR was sampled from a girl under three years old with a congenital heart defect. The CDR3 loop reads CASSPTGGMSSYNSPLHF. CDR3 in DNA: TGTGCCAGCAGCCCGACAGGGGGCATGAGCTCCTATAATTCACCCCTCCACTTT.